The present T cell receptor beta chain was sequenced within a study of blood T cell repertoires in COVID-19. Whole-study context: Samples of COVID-19 (acute and convalescent) were obtained from the United States, Italy and Spain. The cDNA or gDNA used as material had been derived from T cells, B-cell-depleted T cells, or PBMCs.

As originally analysed: Amplification with reference gene primers provided the estimates of nucleated cell counts. Data came from immunoSEQ multiplex PCR; TCRdb stores just in-frame clones and leaves some out. The V and J calls and the clone size are those of that table, but D and trimming were determined from the DNA. The data show roughly 220,000 clones, 88% seen once. The CDR3 runs 16 residues. Germline CDR1 and CDR2: MNHEY and SVGAGI. V dropped 0 bases and J dropped 2; count of bases not matched to a gene: 5. This clone was seen a few times. Cohort assignment relied on participant-reported clinical history.

The sample was PBMCs or T cells enriched from blood (not recorded which). This TCR was recovered from a woman between 45 and 60 years old with acute COVID-19. V gene TRBV6-5 combines with J gene TRBJ2-7, with 9 bases fitting TRBD1. CDR3 in DNA: TGTGCCAGCAGTTACTCCATGGACAGGGGAGCCTACGAGCAGTACTTC. Translation: CASSYSMDRGAYEQYF.